The rows below give T cell receptor beta chains drawn from one sample of a study of shared clonotypes between healthy human individuals. Data came from immunoSEQ multiplex PCR; TCRdb stores just in-frame clones and leaves some out. The sample includes some 2.1 million clones, roughly 96% seen only once; the top ten take under 0.15%. The sequenced sample was naive CD4+ T cells sorted from blood. These receptor sequences come from a man between 18 and 29 years old in good health. The CDR3 runs from the conserved cysteine through the conserved F or W. D genes are given only for firm matches.

TRBJ1-2 | . | TRBV18 | CASSPGDGYTF | TGTGCCAGCTCACCAGGGGATGGCTACACCTTC
TRBJ2-1 | . | TRBV6-6 | CASSYSKVDYNEQFF | TGTGCCAGCAGTTACTCGAAGGTAGATTACAATGAGCAGTTCTTC
TRBJ1-4 | TRBD1 | TRBV10-1 | CASSEGTTGDEKLFF | TGCGCCAGCAGTGAGGGAACGACAGGGGATGAAAAACTGTTTTTT
TRBJ1-1 | . | TRBV11-2 | CASSPTRDVSTEAFF | TGTGCCAGCAGCCCCACCAGGGATGTTAGTACTGAGGCTTTCTTT
TRBJ1-2 | . | TRBV18 | CASSPTGDYGYTF | TGTGCCAGCTCACCAACGGGTGACTATGGCTACACCTTC
TRBJ2-5 | . | TRBV7-9 | CASSLAAGAQETQYF | TGTGCCAGCAGCTTAGCGGCAGGGGCGCAGGAGACCCAGTACTTC
TRBJ2-7 | . | TRBV7-2 | CASSLNGAKSHEQYF | TGTGCCAGCAGCTTAAACGGGGCCAAGTCCCACGAGCAGTACTTC
TRBJ1-4 | . | TRBV27 | CASSEWGSEKLFF | TGTGCCAGCAGTGAGTGGGGTTCTGAAAAACTGTTTTTT
TRBJ2-3 | TRBD2 | TRBV29-1 | CSVRGSAWTSGRSTDTQYF | TGCAGCGTACGTGGATCGGCATGGACTAGCGGGAGAAGCACAGATACGCAGTATTTT
TRBJ2-7 | TRBD2 | TRBV4-1 | CASSQDRLAAYEQYF | TGCGCCAGCAGCCAAGATCGACTAGCGGCCTACGAGCAGTACTTC